This T cell receptor beta chain was identified in a study of T cell responses to AZD1222 COVID-19 vaccine (dated by TCRdb to the early 2020s). With regard to the full study: AZD1222 recipients given second doses at about 4 weeks or at about 12 weeks were pooled, since spike-specific TCR depth and breadth were not found to differ between the two schedules. A total of 233 trial participants underwent TCR sequencing, of whom 200 to 220 had received two doses of AZD1222 and roughly 26 had received two doses of the MenACWY control vaccine. Enrollment into the trials was organized by age into subgroups of 18-55, 56-69 and 70-plus years, and those subgroups contained about 160, 30 and 59 TCR-sequenced participants, respectively.

The paper as a whole reports these results and caveats: The 56-69-year group was small, and its depth increase did not reach significance, likely because of low power. The vaccine-associated CD4 TCRs covered the entire spike protein, and the dominant responses fell in regions 160-218 and 743-854. Reportedly, almost half of the unique spike-specific TCRs recognized epitopes lying outside the regions that are mutated in the B.1.351 and B.1.1.7 variants. A significant rise in spike-specific TCR breadth and depth was observed after two AZD1222 doses relative to day 0 and relative to MenACWY recipients. Participants were mostly white British, with more females than males. The authors suggested clonal diversity may have been underestimated. Conclusions about previously exposed vaccinees are limited, since just a handful of AZD1222 recipients were seropositive for SARS-CoV-2 at baseline. Because no day 14 peak-response samples were available, the repertoires could be characterized only after the peak T cell response.

As to this clone: No antigen is known for it. No much larger clonotype is one base removed from it; base qualities were not supplied.

CDR1 and CDR2, looked up from the germline V gene (reference sequence), are LNHDA and SQIVND. The CDR3 measures 16 amino acids from cysteine to phenylalanine. CDR3 DNA only is kept here, 48 bases in frame from base 1. The trim is 5 bases for V and 5 bases for J, with a gap of 21 bases between the germline ends. The CDR3 regions of human TCRbeta chains were subjected to immunosequencing. The authors' analysis ran thus. TCRs in the repertoires were compared against a reference library of SARS-CoV-2-specific TCRs that had been generated with the MIRA antigen-specificity platform. Breadth meant the fraction of unique TCRs that were SARS-CoV-2-associated, whereas depth meant the fraction of total T cells that were SARS-CoV-2-associated. Each spike-specific TCR was assigned to its reactive spike region and to a CD4 or CD8 class using the MIRA data. Log10-transformed breadth and depth values were compared by one-way ANOVA with Sidak's multiple comparisons tests. TCRdb provides this immuneACCESS table in a form limited to in-frame rearrangements. Some clones are lacking; in checked studies, under half of them reflect an unresolved V gene, and why the rest are absent is not known. V, J and clone size are those of that table, while D and trimming were read from the DNA. The sample contains approximately 100,000 clones, around 94% of them found a single time. Of the sample, around 2% is held by the ten largest clones.

In the paper's terms, the time point label means: baseline before first vaccination. Vaccinee samples were obtained from the UK trials COV001 and COV002, which included a single-blind randomized controlled phase 2/3 trial of AZD1222 (ChAdOx1 nCoV-19) in healthy adults. Trial participant PBMC samples were collected at day 0 and day 28 after the second dose for TCRbeta chain sequencing. This sample comprised peripheral blood, obtained on day 0 of AZD1222 vaccination. The clonotype originates from an adult in good health. The sequence is built from TRBV19 and TRBJ1-1; a weak D assignment points to TRBD1 (5 bases agree). The bases are TGTGCCAGTAGTCCTCAACAAAGGACACGCCAGACTGAAGCTTTCTTT. This codes for CASSPQQRTRQTEAFF.